These 24 T cell receptor beta chains originate from one sample sequenced in a study of T cells in Graves' hyperthyroidism and ophthalmopathy. What was amplified from RNA transcripts were TCR beta CDR3 regions. A set of HTBI primers served as the primers for a first-round RT-PCR of the TCR CDR3. Via MiXCR, TCRdb re-called the multiplex PCR reads, giving one row per CDR3 protein. The sample yields about 610,000 distinct CDR3 sequences, roughly 14% seen once. Sequencing was performed on blood. Receptor source: a woman in her thirties or forties with Graves' ophthalmopathy.

This clonotype was seen a handful of times. The gene calls are TRBV20-1 and TRBJ2-7; 8 nucleotides agree with TRBD1. V trimming: 6 bases; J trimming: 0 bases; junction bases outside the gene matches: 7. This CDR3 is built from 14 residues. In germline, CDR1 is DFQATT, CDR2 SNEGSKA (reference sequence). The CDR3 sequence: CSAGDRRNSYEQYF. CDR3 nucleotide sequence: TGCAGTGCGGGGGACAGGCGAAACTCCTACGAGCAGTACTTC.

This clonotype was detected a few times. The chain carries TRBV7-3 and TRBJ2-2, with TRBD2 matching 7 bases. J gave up 7 bases and V 3 bases, and 11 bases lay outside the gene matches. The CDR3 length is 16 residues. Germline CDR1 reads SGHTA; CDR2 reads FQGTGA. The CDR3 DNA follows: TGTGCCAGCAGCTTGGGACTAACCCCGGGAGGCGGGGAGCTGTTTTTT. Its protein product is CASSLGLTPGGGELFF.

This clonotype came up many times. The V and J genes are TRBV6-5 and TRBJ2-7, with 8 bases lining up with TRBD2. Germline lookup yields CDR1 MNHEY and CDR2 SVGAGI. The CDR3 runs to 13 residues. Trimming removed 8 bases from V and 6 bases from J; junction bases left unmatched: 9. The CDR3 region has the DNA TGTGCCAGCGGGCGGGAGGCCCCTCGCGAGCAGTACTTC. Translating it yields CASGREAPREQYF.

This clonotype was observed a few times. The gene calls are TRBV11-2 and TRBJ2-7; D is undetermined. Germline-derived CDR1 and CDR2 are SGHAT and FQNNGV. Deletions cut 6 bases from V and 6 bases from J, with 27 bases between. This CDR3 region has 17 residues. CDR3 sequence reads: CASSRAPGIGIFSEQYF. The CDR3 DNA follows: TGTGCCAGCAGTCGGGCTCCTGGTATAGGGATTTTTAGCGAGCAGTACTTC.

V and J are TRBV12-3 or TRBV12-4 and TRBJ2-5, with 7 bases identical to TRBD2. V shed 5 bases, J shed 3 bases, and the junction held 12 bases outside the gene matches. This CDR3 has 16 residues. The CDR3 sequence: CASSVSGTNPKETQYF. CDR3 nucleotide sequence: TGTGCCAGCAGTGTGAGCGGGACTAATCCTAAAGAGACCCAGTACTTC.

The chain has TRBV30 and TRBJ2-7; 7 nucleotides match TRBD1. The CDR3 totals 12 residues. The V gene's germline CDR1 is GTSNPN and CDR2 SVGIG (reference sequence). With 3 bases clipped from V and 5 bases from J, the junction kept 4 bases outside the gene matches. For the CDR3, the DNA is TGTGCCTGGAGCTTGACAGGGCACGAGCAGTACTTC. The encoded protein is CAWSLTGHEQYF.

This clonotype was recorded many times. This chain joins TRBV12-3 or TRBV12-4 and TRBJ2-5; D uncertain. The V gene lost 3 bases and the J gene lost 2 bases, with 10 bases spanning the gap. The CDR3 runs to 14 residues. The CDR3 DNA sequence: TGTGCCAGCAGTTTGGGTAATGTACAAGAGACCCAGTACTTC. Protein sequence: CASSLGNVQETQYF.

In this sample, this clonotype turned up many times. The chain combines TRBV28 with TRBJ2-7; the D is unclear. CDR1 MDHEN and CDR2 SYDVKM come from the germline V gene. Deletions cut 6 bases from V and 2 bases from J, with 14 bases between. The CDR3 is 14 amino acids. The CDR3 loop is CASSSEVGPYEQYF. DNA of the CDR3: TGTGCCAGCAGCTCCGAGGTCGGACCCTACGAGCAGTACTTC.

This clonotype was observed many times. The chain combines TRBV19 with TRBJ1-5; no clear D. CDR1 is LNHDA and CDR2 is SQIVND in the germline V gene (reference sequence). CDR3 length: 13 amino acids. The ends were cut back, 5 bases at V and 6 bases at J, with 11 bases in the middle. CDR3 amino acids: CASSFDIGQPQHF. The CDR3 DNA follows: TGTGCCAGTAGTTTCGACATAGGTCAGCCCCAGCATTTT.

This clonotype was detected many times. V gene TRBV12-3 or TRBV12-4 combines with J gene TRBJ2-2; TRBD1 is a possible D gene (6 bases). The CDR3 extends over 15 amino acids. V was shortened by 5 bases and J by 4 bases, with 14 bases between the two germline ends. The CDR3 spells CASSTTGMSTGELFF. The CDR3 DNA sequence: TGTGCCAGCAGTACAACAGGGATGAGCACCGGGGAGCTGTTTTTT.

This clonotype was counted at least ten times. CDR3 amino acids: CSVDRDEKATEAFF. CDR3 nucleotide sequence: TGCAGCGTCGACAGGGACGAAAAGGCCACTGAAGCTTTCTTT. The rearrangement joins TRBV29-1 to TRBJ1-1; 7 bases map to TRBD1. The CDR3 length is 14 residues. Germline V lookup: CDR1 SQVTM, CDR2 ANQGSEA. The V and J ends lost 6 bases and 4 bases, in that order; junction bases with no gene match: 11.

This chain uses TRBV19 with TRBJ1-5, with TRBD1 identical over 8 bases. V gave up 2 bases and J gave up 7 bases; unmatched junction bases: 4. Germline V gives CDR1 LNHDA, CDR2 SQIVND (reference sequence). This CDR3 spans 14 amino acids. The CDR3 sequence: CASSIPGGWQPQHF. CDR3 nucleotides: TGTGCCAGTAGTATACCAGGGGGCTGGCAGCCCCAGCATTTT.

The rearrangement uses TRBV12-3 or TRBV12-4 and TRBJ2-7; D is undetermined. Trimming removed 0 bases from V and 3 bases from J, with 9 bases in between. The CDR3 runs 14 residues. CDR3 sequence (DNA): TGTGCCAGCAGTTTAGCGCAGGACCTCTACGAGCAGTACTTC. Its translation is CASSLAQDLYEQYF.

This clonotype was recorded at least ten times. The chain joins TRBV12-3 or TRBV12-4 to TRBJ1-3, with D possibly matching TRBD1 (5 bases). V was cut by 2 bases and J by 7 bases, with 12 bases left in between. The CDR3 extends over 14 amino acids. CDR3 loop: CASSLFRAGNTIYF. DNA of the CDR3: TGTGCCAGCAGTTTATTCAGGGCGGGTAACACCATATATTTT.

This clonotype was observed many times. The rearrangement uses TRBV18 and TRBJ2-7, with D hard to call. This CDR3 is 14 amino acids long. Germline CDR1 reads KGHSH; CDR2 reads LQKENI. V shed 2 bases and J shed 0 bases, with 8 bases lying between them. The CDR3 sequence: CASSPARSSYEQYF. CDR3 coding DNA: TGTGCCAGCTCACCAGCAAGAAGCTCCTACGAGCAGTACTTC.

This clonotype was counted many times. The chain has TRBV6-5 and TRBJ1-5; the D gene is possibly TRBD1 (5 bases). Per germline, CDR1 MNHEY and CDR2 SVGAGI. V shed 2 bases and J shed 6 bases, with 11 bases lying between them. The CDR3 has 14 amino acids. DNA for the CDR3: TGTGCCAGCAGTTACGAGGCAGGGAGTCAGCCCCAGCATTTT. Amino acids: CASSYEAGSQPQHF.

This clonotype was counted at least ten times. The chain carries TRBV6-5 and TRBJ2-7; 9 nucleotides align to TRBD1. Germline lookup yields CDR1 MNHEY and CDR2 SVGAGI. Germline trimming cut 2 bases from V and 5 bases from J; bases unmatched to any gene: 7. The CDR3 covers 15 residues. CDR3 DNA sequence: TGTGCCAGCAGTTACGTTGGGACAGGGAAAGACGAGCAGTACTTC. Its translation: CASSYVGTGKDEQYF.

At least ten counts were recorded for this clonotype. The chain uses TRBV10-3 and TRBJ1-5, with a possible D match to TRBD1 (5 bases). Germline V gene sequence: CDR1 ENHRY, CDR2 SYGVKD. Trimming stripped 0 bases from V and 1 base from J, with 10 bases between. This CDR3 contains 16 residues. CDR3 sequence reads: CAISESSRGSNQPQHF. The CDR3 nucleotides are TGTGCCATCAGTGAGTCATCAAGGGGCAGCAATCAGCCCCAGCATTTT.

This clonotype has only a few counts. The rearrangement uses TRBV7-8 and TRBJ1-5; a weak D match, TRBD1 (6 bases). Germline CDR1 is SGHVS and CDR2 is FQNEAQ. Trimming removed 5 bases at V and 4 bases at J, with 15 bases between. The CDR3 contains 15 residues. CDR3: CASSQVGAVNQPQHF. The CDR3 bases are TGTGCCAGCAGCCAAGTGGGGGCGGTAAATCAGCCCCAGCATTTT.

This clonotype was seen a handful of times. V is TRBV6-5 and J is TRBJ1-1; 10 nucleotides align to TRBD1. CDR3 length: 16 amino acids. The J segment lost 1 base and the V segment lost 4 bases, leaving 6 bases of the junction unmatched. CDR1 and CDR2 from the germline V gene are MNHEY and SVGAGI. The CDR3 sequence: CASSFRDRGSNTEAFF. The CDR3 DNA is TGTGCCAGCAGTTTCCGGGACAGGGGTTCGAACACTGAAGCTTTCTTT.

In this sample, this clonotype turned up many times. The chain has TRBV19 and TRBJ2-5; D gene ambiguous. V was cut by 1 base and J by 1 base, with 4 bases left in between. CDR1 and CDR2 (germline): LNHDA, SQIVND (reference sequence). The CDR3 is 13 amino acids. The CDR3 DNA follows: TGTGCCAGTAGTATAGCGGTCCAAGAGACCCAGTACTTC. Its translation is CASSIAVQETQYF.

This clonotype was seen at least ten times. V is TRBV19 and J is TRBJ2-7; 8 positions agree with TRBD1. Trimming cost V 6 bases and J 3 bases; bases outside gene matches: 10. CDR1 LNHDA and CDR2 SQIVND come from the germline V gene (reference sequence). CDR3 size: 15 residues. CDR3 DNA: TGTGCCAGTAGCTCCGCGACAGGGGTATACTACGAGCAGTACTTC. Amino acids: CASSSATGVYYEQYF.

Ten or more counts support this clonotype. In DNA form, the CDR3 reads TGTGCCAGCAGTGACAGACCTGAAGCTTTCTTT. Its translation: CASSDRPEAFF. This chain connects TRBV2 to TRBJ1-1; D gene ambiguous. The CDR3 spans 11 residues. Trimming left V 3 bases short and J 6 bases short, with 5 bases between. The germline V gene has CDR1 SNHLY and CDR2 FYNNEI.

To note about this clonotype: This may stem from a read error, because a much larger clone lies one nucleotide away. The chain has TRBV6-1 and TRBJ2-7, with 8 bases identical to TRBD1. CDR3 length equals 14 residues. Per the germline V gene, CDR1 is MNHNS and CDR2 is SASEGT. CDR3 sequence (DNA): TGTGCCAGCAGTGAATCAGGGGGCTCCTACGGGCAGTACTTC. Protein sequence: CASSESGGSYGQYF.